The clone carrying this TCR beta chain was picked up many times. Between the trimmed V and J ends, which lost 7 bases and 2 bases, there was a span of 14 bases. The germline CDR1 and CDR2 sequences are MNHNS and SASEGT. The CDR3 is made up of 14 amino acids. Via MiXCR, TCRdb re-called the RT-PCR reads, giving one row per CDR3 protein. The profile shows about 680,000 distinct CDR3 sequences, 13% to 15% of them singletons. The TCR was taken from a female donor in good health, serving as a healthy control. Source material: memory CD4+ T cells from blood. The rearrangement uses TRBV6-1 and TRBJ1-1; D might be TRBD1 (5 bases). CDR3 sequence reads: CASTRSWGNTEAFF. CDR3 DNA: TGTGCCAGCACCCGTAGTTGGGGCAACACTGAAGCTTTCTTT.